One T cell receptor beta chain is described in this entry. Sequencing used immunoSEQ multiplex PCR; TCRdb keeps in-frame clones, though not all of them. Counted here are 310,000 or so clones, about 83% occurring once; the ten biggest clones make up approximately 1.2%. The data derive from a study of blood T cell repertoires in COVID-19. Across the whole study: COVID-19 samples from acute and convalescent phases originated in the United States, Italy and Spain.

Germline trimming cut 8 bases from V and 6 bases from J; bases unmatched to any gene: 11. This CDR3 region has 15 residues. The germline V gene encodes CDR1 SNHLY and CDR2 FYNNEI. This chain joins TRBV2 and TRBJ1-5; the match to TRBD1 covers 9 bases. The specimen was peripheral blood. This clonotype was sampled from a woman in her fifties or sixties with acute or convalescent COVID-19. The CDR3 DNA reads TGTGCCAGCCGGGACAGGGCATCTCGCATTCAGCCCCAGCATTTT. Its protein is CASRDRASRIQPQHF.